These T cell receptor beta chains were read from a single sample in a study of shared clonotypes between healthy human individuals. Only in-frame clones appear in the TCRdb table, and some are missing; sequencing was by immunoSEQ multiplex PCR. There are under 1,100,000 clones in the sample; about 75% occur only once, and approximately 1.5% lies in the top ten. The sample consisted of memory CD4+ T cells sorted from blood. These receptors were taken from a man aged 18 to 35 in good health. CDR3s include the opening cysteine and the closing phenylalanine or tryptophan. Fields, in order: D gene, J gene, V gene, clone size, CDR3 DNA, CDR3 protein. A D gene is named only where the DNA matches it firmly. Only part of the rows carry a size: once, few, many, or a class if the clone is expanded.

.,TRBJ1-4,TRBV30,.,TGTGCCTGGCGCCAAGACAGCGAAAAACTGTTTTTT,CAWRQDSEKLFF
.,TRBJ1-6,TRBV27,.,TGTGCCAGCAGTGAAAAGGTGAATTCACCCCTCCACTTT,CASSEKVNSPLHF
.,TRBJ2-3,TRBV6-6,few,TGTGCCAGCAGTCAGGGCTTGGGTACGCAGTATTTT,CASSQGLGTQYF
TRBD2,TRBJ2-3,TRBV11-2,few,TGTGCCAGCAGCCCCTCCCTGGGATTATCGGGGGGGCCTAGAGATACGCAGTATTTT,CASSPSLGLSGGPRDTQYF
.,TRBJ2-3,TRBV19,.,TGTGCCAGTAGTATATCGGGGACTAGCACAGATACGCAGTATTTT,CASSISGTSTDTQYF
TRBD1,TRBJ2-7,TRBV28,.,TGTGCCAGTCAAACAGGGGGCAGGGGGACCGAGCAGTACTTC,CASQTGGRGTEQYF
TRBD1,TRBJ1-3,TRBV9,.,TGTGCCAGCAGCCCAGGGGGGGTCCATGGAAACACCATATATTTT,CASSPGGVHGNTIYF
.,TRBJ2-2,TRBV12-5,.,TGTGCTAGTGGTAGGGACCGTAACACCGGGGAGCTGTTTTTT,CASGRDRNTGELFF
.,TRBJ2-7,TRBV19,.,TGTGCCAGTAGTACGGAGAGGGCATCTTCCTACGAGCAGTACTTC,CASSTERASSYEQYF
.,TRBJ1-1,TRBV27,few,TGTGCCAGCGCAGTACGTGGGGGCACTGAAGCTTTCTTT,CASAVRGGTEAFF
.,TRBJ2-3,TRBV6-6,.,TGTGCCAGCAGTACCGACCTCTATACGCAGTATTTT,CASSTDLYTQYF
.,TRBJ1-5,TRBV10-3,.,TGTGCCACCTCTCCCAGCCAATATAGCAATCAGCCCCAGCATTTT,CATSPSQYSNQPQHF
.,TRBJ1-5,TRBV4-1,.,TGCGCCAGCAGCCAAGAACTCCAGGGGAGTCAGCCCCAGCATTTT,CASSQELQGSQPQHF
TRBD1,TRBJ2-7,TRBV7-9,few,TGTGCCAGCAGCCCGGGACAGGGGGCGTTCGAGCAGTACTTC,CASSPGQGAFEQYF
TRBD1,TRBJ1-2,TRBV2,few,TGTGCCAGCAGTACGGGACAGGGGGCAGGCGGCTACACCTTC,CASSTGQGAGGYTF
TRBD2,TRBJ2-3,TRBV6-1,.,TGTGCCAGCAGTCTAGCGGGGGCCCTGAGAGGGCAGTATTTT,CASSLAGALRGQYF
.,TRBJ1-6,TRBV7-3,.,TGTGCCAGCAGCTTAACAGGGGAGGGGAATTCACCCCTCCACTTT,CASSLTGEGNSPLHF
.,TRBJ2-3,TRBV5-1,.,TGCGCCAGCAGCTTGGGGGGGCGGACAGATACGCAGTATTTT,CASSLGGRTDTQYF
.,TRBJ1-2,TRBV4-2,.,TGTGCCAGCAGCCAAGATATTGCCCAGAGGTACTATGGCTACACCTTC,CASSQDIAQRYYGYTF
.,TRBJ2-2,TRBV5-6,once,TGTGCCAGCAGCCTCTATTCCGGGGAGCTGTTTTTT,CASSLYSGELFF
TRBD1,TRBJ1-5,TRBV7-8,.,TGTGCCAGCAGCGCCCGGGACAGGGGCGATCAGCCCCAGCATTTT,CASSARDRGDQPQHF
TRBD1,TRBJ2-3,TRBV9,.,TGTGCCAGCAGCGTAGTCGGGACAGCAATAACAGATACGCAGTATTTT,CASSVVGTAITDTQYF
.,TRBJ2-7,TRBV18,.,TGTGCCAGCTCACCAGGCCCCCCGGGGGAGCAGTACTTC,CASSPGPPGEQYF
TRBD2,TRBJ2-1,TRBV7-2,.,TGTGCCAGCAGGGCAGGGCTAGCGGAGACCAATGAGCAGTTCTTC,CASRAGLAETNEQFF
TRBD2,TRBJ2-7,TRBV11-2,once,TGTGCCAGCAGCCCCCGGACTAGCGGCTCCTACGAGCAGTACTTC,CASSPRTSGSYEQYF
TRBD1,TRBJ2-5,TRBV28,.,TGTGCCAGCAGTTCCGGCACTAGGGGGCAGCAAGAGACCCAGTACTTC,CASSSGTRGQQETQYF
.,TRBJ2-5,TRBV6-6,.,TGTGCCAGCAGTTGGGGCGGTAATCAAGAGACCCAGTACTTC,CASSWGGNQETQYF
.,TRBJ1-2,TRBV5-5,.,TGTGCCAGCAGCTTTTCAGATAACTATGGCTACACCTTC,CASSFSDNYGYTF